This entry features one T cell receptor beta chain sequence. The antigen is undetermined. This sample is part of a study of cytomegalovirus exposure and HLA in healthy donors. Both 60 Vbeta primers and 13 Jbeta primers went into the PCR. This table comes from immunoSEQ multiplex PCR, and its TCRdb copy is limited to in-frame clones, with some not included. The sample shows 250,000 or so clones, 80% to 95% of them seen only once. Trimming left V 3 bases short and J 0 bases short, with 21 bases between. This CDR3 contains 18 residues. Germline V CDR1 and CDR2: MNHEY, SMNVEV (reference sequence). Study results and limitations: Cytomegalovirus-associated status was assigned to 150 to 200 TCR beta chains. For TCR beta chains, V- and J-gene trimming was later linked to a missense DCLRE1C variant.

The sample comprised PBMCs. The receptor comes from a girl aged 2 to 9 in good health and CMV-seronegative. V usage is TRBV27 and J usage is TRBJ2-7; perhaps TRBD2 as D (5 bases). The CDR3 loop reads CASSFRSLRDIHSYEQYF. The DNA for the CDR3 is TGTGCCAGCAGTTTCAGGTCCCTCCGGGATATACACTCCTACGAGCAGTACTTC.